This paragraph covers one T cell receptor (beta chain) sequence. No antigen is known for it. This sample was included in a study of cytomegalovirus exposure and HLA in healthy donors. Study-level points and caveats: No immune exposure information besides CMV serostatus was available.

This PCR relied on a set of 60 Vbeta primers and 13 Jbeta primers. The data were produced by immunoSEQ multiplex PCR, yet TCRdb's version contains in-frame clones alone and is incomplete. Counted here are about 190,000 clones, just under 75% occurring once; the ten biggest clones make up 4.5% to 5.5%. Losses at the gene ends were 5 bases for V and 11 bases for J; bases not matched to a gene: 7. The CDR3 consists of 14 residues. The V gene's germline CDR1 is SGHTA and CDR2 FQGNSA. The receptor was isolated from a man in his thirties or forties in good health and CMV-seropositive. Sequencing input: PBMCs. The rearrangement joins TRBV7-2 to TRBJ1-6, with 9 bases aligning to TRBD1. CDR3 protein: CASSPRTGEAPLHF. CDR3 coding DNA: TGTGCCAGCAGCCCCCGGACAGGGGAAGCACCCCTCCACTTT.